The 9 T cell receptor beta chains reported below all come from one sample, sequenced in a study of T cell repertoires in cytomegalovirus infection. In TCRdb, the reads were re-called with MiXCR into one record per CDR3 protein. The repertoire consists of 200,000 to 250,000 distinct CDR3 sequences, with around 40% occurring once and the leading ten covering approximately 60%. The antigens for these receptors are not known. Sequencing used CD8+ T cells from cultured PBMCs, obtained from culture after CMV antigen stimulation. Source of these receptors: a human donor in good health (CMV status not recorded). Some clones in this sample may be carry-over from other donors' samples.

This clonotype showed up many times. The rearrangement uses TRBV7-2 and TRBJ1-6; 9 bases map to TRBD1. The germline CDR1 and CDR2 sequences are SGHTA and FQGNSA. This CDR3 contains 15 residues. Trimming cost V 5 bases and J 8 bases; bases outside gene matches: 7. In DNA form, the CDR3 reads TGTGCCAGCAGCCCCGGGACAGGGCAGCATTCACCCCTCCACTTT. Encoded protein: CASSPGTGQHSPLHF.

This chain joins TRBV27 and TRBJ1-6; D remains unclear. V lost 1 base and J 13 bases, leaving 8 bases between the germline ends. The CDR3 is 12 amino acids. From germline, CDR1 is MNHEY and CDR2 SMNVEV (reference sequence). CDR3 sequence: CASSLWGWPLHF. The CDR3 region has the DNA TGTGCCAGCAGTTTATGGGGTTGGCCCCTCCACTTT.

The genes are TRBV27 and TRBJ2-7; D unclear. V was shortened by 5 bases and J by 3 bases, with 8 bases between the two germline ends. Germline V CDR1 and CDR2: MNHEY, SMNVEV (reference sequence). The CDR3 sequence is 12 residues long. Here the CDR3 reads CASSDTFYEQYF. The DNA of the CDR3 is TGTGCCAGCAGTGACACGTTCTACGAGCAGTACTTC.

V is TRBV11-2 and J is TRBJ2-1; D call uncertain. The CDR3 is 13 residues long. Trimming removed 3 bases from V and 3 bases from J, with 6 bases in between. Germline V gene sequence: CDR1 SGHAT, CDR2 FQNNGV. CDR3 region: CASSFGNYNEQFF. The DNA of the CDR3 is TGTGCCAGCAGCTTTGGGAACTACAATGAGCAGTTCTTC.

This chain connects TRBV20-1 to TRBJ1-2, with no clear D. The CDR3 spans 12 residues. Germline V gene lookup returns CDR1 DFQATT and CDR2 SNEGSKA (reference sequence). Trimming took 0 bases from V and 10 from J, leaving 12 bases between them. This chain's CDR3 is CSARESRHNYTF. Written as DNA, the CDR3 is TGCAGTGCTAGAGAGTCGCGTCATAACTACACCTTC.

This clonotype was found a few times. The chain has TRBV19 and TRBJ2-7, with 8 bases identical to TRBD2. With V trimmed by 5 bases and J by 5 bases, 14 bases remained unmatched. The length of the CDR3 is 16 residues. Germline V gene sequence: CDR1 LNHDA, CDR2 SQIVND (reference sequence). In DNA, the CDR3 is TGTGCCAGTAGTCCGGGGGGGACCCAAATACCGGACGAGCAGTACTTC. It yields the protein CASSPGGTQIPDEQYF.

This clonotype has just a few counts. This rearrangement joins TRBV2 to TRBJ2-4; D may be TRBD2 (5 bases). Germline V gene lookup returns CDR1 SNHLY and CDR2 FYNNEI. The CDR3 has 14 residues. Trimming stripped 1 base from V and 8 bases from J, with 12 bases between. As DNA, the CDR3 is TGTGCCAGCAGTGAAGGGGAGTCCAGACACATTCAGTACTTC. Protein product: CASSEGESRHIQYF.

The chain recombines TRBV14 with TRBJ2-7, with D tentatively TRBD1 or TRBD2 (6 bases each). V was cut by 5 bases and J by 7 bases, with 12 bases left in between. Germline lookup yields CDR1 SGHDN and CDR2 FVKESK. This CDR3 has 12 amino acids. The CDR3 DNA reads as TGTGCCAGCAGCAACAGGGCGGGGGAGCAGTACTTC. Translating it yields CASSNRAGEQYF. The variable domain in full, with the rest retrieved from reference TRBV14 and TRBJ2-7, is EAGVTQFPSHSVIEKGQTVTLRCDPISGHDNLYWYRRVMGKEIKFLLHFVKESKQDESGMPNNRFLAERTGGTYSTLKVQPAELEDSGVYFCASSNRAGEQYFGPGTRLTVT.

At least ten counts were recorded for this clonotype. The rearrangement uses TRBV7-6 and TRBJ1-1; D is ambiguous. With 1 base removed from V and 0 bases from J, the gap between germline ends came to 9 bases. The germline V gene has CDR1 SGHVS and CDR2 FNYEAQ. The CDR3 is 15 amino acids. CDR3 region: CASSLGPAMNTEAFF. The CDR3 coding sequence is TGTGCCAGCAGCTTAGGTCCAGCCATGAACACTGAAGCTTTCTTT.